The entry below describes one TCR beta chain. This specimen comes from a study of blood T cell repertoires in COVID-19. Overall study context: Sites across the United States, Italy and Spain contributed samples from acute and convalescent COVID-19. T cells, B-cell-depleted T cells, or PBMCs provided the cDNA or gDNA that served as material.

In the study's own analysis: Amplification with reference gene primers provided the estimates of nucleated cell counts. Method: immunoSEQ multiplex PCR; TCRdb's copy keeps in-frame clones and lacks some. V, J and clone size reflect that table, while D and trimming were determined from the DNA. This table holds 80,000 or so clones, roughly 80% found once. J lost 0 bases, V lost 6 bases, and 7 bases had no gene match. This CDR3 is built from 15 residues. Germline V CDR1 and CDR2: MDHEN, SYDVKM. Sequencing used peripheral blood. The chain joins TRBV28 to TRBJ2-7; TRBD2 matches at 8 bases. This clonotype was sampled from a woman between 70 and 85 years old with acute or convalescent COVID-19. Here the CDR3 reads CASRISGAHSYEQYF. Written as DNA, the CDR3 is TGTGCCAGCAGGATTAGCGGGGCTCACTCCTACGAGCAGTACTTC. Supplemented by reference TRBV28 and TRBJ2-7, the full variable domain reads DVKVTQSSRYLVKRTGEKVFLECVQDMDHENMFWYRQDPGLGLRLIYFSYDVKMKEKGDIPEGYSVSREKKERFSLILESASTNQTSMYLCASRISGAHSYEQYFGPGTRLTVT.